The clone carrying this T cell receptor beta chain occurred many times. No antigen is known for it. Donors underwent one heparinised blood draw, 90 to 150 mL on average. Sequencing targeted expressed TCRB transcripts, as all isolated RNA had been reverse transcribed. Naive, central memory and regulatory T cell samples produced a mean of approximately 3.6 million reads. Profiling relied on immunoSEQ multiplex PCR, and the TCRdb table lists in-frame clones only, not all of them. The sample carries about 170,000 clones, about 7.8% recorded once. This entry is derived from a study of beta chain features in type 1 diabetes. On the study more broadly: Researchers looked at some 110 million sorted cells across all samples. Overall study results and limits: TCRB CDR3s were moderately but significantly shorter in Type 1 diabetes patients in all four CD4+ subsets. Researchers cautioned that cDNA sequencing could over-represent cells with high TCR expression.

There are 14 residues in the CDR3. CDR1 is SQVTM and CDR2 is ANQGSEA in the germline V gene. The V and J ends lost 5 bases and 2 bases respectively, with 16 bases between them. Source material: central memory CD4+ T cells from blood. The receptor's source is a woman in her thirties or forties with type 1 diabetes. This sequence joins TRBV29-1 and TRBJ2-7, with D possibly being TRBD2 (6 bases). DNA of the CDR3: TGCAGCGTTTACCTAGGGAGGTCAACCTACGAGCAGTACTTC. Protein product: CSVYLGRSTYEQYF.